Below, 31 T cell receptor beta chains from the same sample are listed, as sequenced in a study of cytomegalovirus exposure and HLA in healthy donors. Vbeta (60) and Jbeta (13) primers were used in the PCR. The table came from immunoSEQ multiplex PCR; TCRdb's copy has only in-frame clones and leaves some out. This sample has more than 75,000 clones, with around 74% found just once. Sequencing was performed on PBMCs. The receptors originated from a woman aged 50 to 65 in good health and CMV-seropositive.

This clone has only one observation. The J gene is TRBJ1-3, the V gene TRBV19; 10 bases agree with TRBD1. CDR1 is LNHDA and CDR2 is SQIVND in the germline V gene (reference sequence). The V gene end was trimmed by 8 bases and the J gene end by 0 bases; junction bases not matched to a gene: 7. The CDR3 contains 16 residues. Here the CDR3 DNA reads TGTGCCAGTTCCGGGACAGGGGTCAGCTCTGGAAACACCATATATTTT. Translating it yields CASSGTGVSSGNTIYF.

CDR3 residues: CATRSGEGFQPQHF. The CDR3 nucleotides read TGTGCCACCAGGAGTGGGGAGGGGTTCCAGCCCCAGCATTTT. The chain carries TRBV15 and TRBJ1-5, with TRBD1 as a possible D gene (5 bases). CDR1 and CDR2 from the germline V gene are LNHNV and YYDKDF (reference sequence). The germline V and J ends were trimmed by 6 bases and 7 bases, with 16 bases remaining between them. CDR3 length: 14 residues.

This chain joins TRBV10-3 and TRBJ2-5, with TRBD2 identical over 7 bases. Looked up from germline, CDR1 is ENHRY and CDR2 is SYGVKD. The CDR3 runs 14 residues. V lost 0 bases and J lost 5; bases outside the gene matches: 3. The CDR3 bases are TGTGCCATCAGTGAGTCGATCGGGGGGGAGACCCAGTACTTC. It encodes CAISESIGGETQYF.

This clone was observed a few times. The V call is TRBV11-1, the J call TRBJ1-2, with D tentatively TRBD1 (5 bases). CDR3 length: 13 amino acids. V gave up 8 bases and J gave up 0 bases, with 10 bases separating them. Germline V gene lookup returns CDR1 SGHAT and CDR2 FQDESV (reference sequence). CDR3 sequence: CASAGRANYGYTF. Here the CDR3 DNA reads TGTGCCAGCGCGGGACGGGCTAACTATGGCTACACCTTC.

V is TRBV2 and J is TRBJ2-7, with 10 nucleotides matching TRBD1. Per germline, CDR1 SNHLY and CDR2 FYNNEI. The ends lost 7 bases at V and 4 bases at J; junction bases unmatched: 4. CDR3 size: 13 residues. This chain's CDR3 is CASTRDRGYEQYF. CDR3 coding DNA: TGTGCCAGCACCCGGGACAGGGGATACGAGCAGTACTTC.

The chain couples TRBV5-4 to TRBJ2-3; 9 bases line up with TRBD2. CDR1 is SGHNT, CDR2 YYREEE, per germline (reference sequence). V gave up 3 bases and J gave up 2 bases; unmatched junction bases: 7. The CDR3 length is 16 residues. The CDR3 DNA sequence: TGTGCCAGCAGCTCATTAGCGGGAGCCCACACAGATACGCAGTATTTT. This gives the protein CASSSLAGAHTDTQYF.

The rearrangement links TRBV28 to TRBJ1-4, with no clear D. The CDR3 length is 16 residues. CDR1 and CDR2 (germline): MDHEN, SYDVKM. V was cut by 7 bases and J by 0 bases, with 15 bases left in between. CDR3 loop: CASTKPTFATNEKLFF. The CDR3 DNA reads as TGTGCCAGCACCAAACCGACATTTGCAACTAATGAAAAACTGTTTTTT.

The J gene is TRBJ2-3, the V gene TRBV14; a weak D match, TRBD2 (6 bases). CDR3 size: 15 residues. Trimming took off 0 bases at V and 3 bases at J, with 10 bases between the two ends. Germline loops: CDR1 SGHDN, CDR2 FVKESK. The chain's CDR3 is CASSQEAGRTDTQYF. In nucleotides, the CDR3 is TGTGCCAGCAGCCAAGAGGCAGGGAGGACAGATACGCAGTATTTT.

The genes are TRBV9 and TRBJ2-4; 11 positions agree with TRBD1. Germline-derived CDR1 and CDR2 are SGDLS and YYNGEE. This CDR3 contains 16 residues. After removal of 3 bases from V and 5 bases from J, the junction contained 7 bases not matched to a gene. This CDR3 is CASSAGTGGGENIQYF. In DNA, the CDR3 is TGTGCCAGCAGCGCCGGGACAGGGGGAGGGGAAAACATTCAGTACTTC.

This clone has more than one count but fewer than ten. This chain links TRBV6-6 with TRBJ1-2, with D possibly TRBD1 on 5 matching bases. V shed 0 bases and J shed 4 bases, with 9 bases lying between them. There are 14 residues in the CDR3. Germline V gives CDR1 MNHNY, CDR2 SVGAGI (reference sequence). The CDR3 region has the DNA TGTGCCAGCAGTTACTCGGAGGGGATCTATGGCTACACCTTC. Its translation is CASSYSEGIYGYTF.

This chain connects TRBV5-6 to TRBJ2-7; 11 positions match TRBD1. The CDR3 has 14 residues. The J segment lost 5 bases and the V segment lost 4 bases, leaving 5 bases of the junction unmatched. Germline V gene lookup returns CDR1 SGHDT and CDR2 YYEEEE. CDR3 DNA: TGTGCCAGCAGCCCGGGACAGGGGGTCCACGAGCAGTACTTC. Protein: CASSPGQGVHEQYF.

Written as DNA, the CDR3 is TGTGCCAGCAGCGCACAGGTGGGGGGGGAGACCCAGTACTTC. Translated, it gives CASSAQVGGETQYF. V is TRBV6-1 and J is TRBJ2-5; TRBD2 matches 7 bases. The germline V gene has CDR1 MNHNS and CDR2 SASEGT. The CDR3 spans 14 residues. V was clipped by 6 bases and J by 5 bases; unmatched bases: 9.

This sequence joins TRBV25-1 and TRBJ1-2; 8 nucleotides line up with TRBD1. From germline, CDR1 is MGHDK and CDR2 SYGVNS. The CDR3 is 14 amino acids. The V gene end was trimmed by 10 bases and the J gene end by 3 bases; junction bases not matched to a gene: 10. DNA of the CDR3: TGTGCCACCTACTACAGGGGGAGTGACTATGGCTACACCTTC. Its translation: CATYYRGSDYGYTF.

CDR3 protein: CASSYDRYTEAFF. The CDR3 DNA is TGTGCCAGCAGCTATGACAGGTACACTGAAGCTTTCTTT. V gene TRBV14 combines with J gene TRBJ1-1, with D perhaps matching TRBD1 (6 bases). V was shortened by 5 bases and J by 3 bases, with 10 bases between the two germline ends. CDR3 length: 13 amino acids. The germline V gene has CDR1 SGHDN and CDR2 FVKESK.

The chain employs TRBV9 and TRBJ2-1; no firm D call. CDR3 length: 14 residues. With 4 bases removed from V and 9 bases from J, the gap between germline ends came to 17 bases. CDR1 and CDR2 from the germline V gene are SGDLS and YYNGEE. CDR3 residues: CASSTPDFVSEQFF. The CDR3 DNA reads TGTGCCAGCAGCACACCTGATTTTGTCTCTGAGCAGTTCTTC.

The V call is TRBV28, the J call TRBJ2-7; D might be TRBD2 (7 bases). V lost 3 bases and J lost 2, with 14 bases in between. The CDR3 spans 15 residues. Germline V gives CDR1 MDHEN, CDR2 SYDVKM. The CDR3 nucleotides are TGTGCCAGCAGTTTTTATCGGGGGGCGACCTACGAGCAGTACTTC. The encoded protein is CASSFYRGATYEQYF.

This clone appeared a few times. The V gene is TRBV15, the J gene TRBJ1-2; weak D call: TRBD1 (6 bases). Germline V gene lookup returns CDR1 LNHNV and CDR2 YYDKDF (reference sequence). CDR3 size: 15 residues. Trimming shortened V by 0 bases and J by 2 bases, and 10 bases separated the two germline ends. The CDR3 region is CATSRDRDRNYGYTF. DNA of the CDR3: TGTGCCACCAGCAGAGATCGAGACAGGAACTATGGCTACACCTTC.

This sequence joins TRBV7-9 and TRBJ2-5; perhaps TRBD1 as D (6 bases). The V gene lost 2 bases and the J gene lost 3 bases, with 13 bases spanning the gap. CDR3 length: 15 amino acids. From germline, CDR1 is SEHNR and CDR2 FQNEAQ (reference sequence). For the CDR3, the DNA is TGTGCCAGCAGCTTAAAGCAGGGGCGGGAAGAGACCCAGTACTTC. Amino acids: CASSLKQGREETQYF.

This clone showed up just a few times. The junction does not match germline at one end; this may be a read error. This rearrangement joins TRBV6-6 to TRBJ2-3; 7 nucleotides align to TRBD1. CDR3 length equals 14 residues. Germline V gives CDR1 MNHNY, CDR2 SVGAGI (reference sequence). As DNA, the CDR3 is TGTGCCAGCAGTTACGACAGGGCTGGGGATAAGCAGTATTTT. It yields the protein CASSYDRAGDKQYF.

The chain is built from TRBV7-2 and TRBJ2-7, with TRBD2 matching over 7 bases. This CDR3 is built from 17 residues. V was pared by 5 bases and J by 10 bases, with 23 bases of the junction left unmatched. Germline-derived CDR1 and CDR2 are SGHTA and FQGNSA. This CDR3 is CASSPYPVGTTTNPQYF. CDR3 in DNA: TGTGCCAGCAGCCCCTACCCGGTCGGGACTACAACCAACCCACAGTACTTC.

Points on this clone: One end of the junction does not line up with germline, which may come from a read error. The chain recombines TRBV7-7 with TRBJ2-5, with D possibly TRBD2 on 6 matching bases. The CDR3 sequence is 13 residues long. CDR1 is SSHAT, CDR2 FNYEAQ, per germline (reference sequence). The CDR3 reads CASSFGGLETQYF. The CDR3 DNA sequence: TGTGCTAGCAGCTTTGGAGGGTTAGAGACCCAGTACTTC.

CDR3 loop: CASSPGRPGEKLFF. The CDR3 region has the DNA TGTGCCAGCAGCCCCGGACGGCCGGGGGAAAAACTGTTTTTT. The chain joins TRBV7-2 to TRBJ1-4; no clear D. The germline CDR1 and CDR2 sequences are SGHTA and FQGNSA. The ends were cut back, 5 bases at V and 8 bases at J, with 15 bases in the middle. This CDR3 has 14 amino acids.

This rearrangement joins TRBV19 to TRBJ2-5; no firm D call. The germline gives CDR1 LNHDA, CDR2 SQIVND (reference sequence). Trimming took 3 bases from V and 2 from J, leaving 10 bases between them. The CDR3 sequence is 14 residues long. The CDR3 nucleotides read TGTGCCAGTAGTATCGACTTAAATCAAGAGACCCAGTACTTC. Protein: CASSIDLNQETQYF.

J is TRBJ2-1 and V is TRBV6-5; D perhaps matches TRBD2 (5 bases). Germline CDR1 is MNHEY and CDR2 is SVGAGI. The CDR3 is 13 amino acids. Trimming shortened V by 6 bases and J by 2 bases, and 8 bases separated the two germline ends. In DNA, the CDR3 is TGTGCCAGCAGCTTAGCGACCTACAATGAGCAGTTCTTC. It encodes CASSLATYNEQFF.

This clone has more than one count but fewer than ten. The chain recombines TRBV5-4 with TRBJ2-3; 9 nucleotides line up with TRBD2. Germline lookup yields CDR1 SGHNT and CDR2 YYREEE (reference sequence). The CDR3 has 16 amino acids. Germline trimming cut 4 bases from V and 6 bases from J; bases unmatched to any gene: 12. The CDR3 here is CASSLGGSGRSDTQYF. CDR3 DNA: TGTGCCAGCAGCCTGGGTGGTAGCGGGAGATCTGATACGCAGTATTTT.

The chain combines TRBV7-9 with TRBJ1-1, with unresolved D. V shed 5 bases and J shed 4 bases, with 11 bases lying between them. Germline CDR1 reads SEHNR; CDR2 reads FQNEAQ (reference sequence). CDR3 length: 13 residues. The CDR3 sequence is CASSGGSRTEAFF. The DNA for the CDR3 is TGTGCCAGCAGCGGAGGGAGTCGCACTGAAGCTTTCTTT.

This rearrangement joins TRBV27 to TRBJ1-4, with 8 bases lining up with TRBD1. The germline CDR1 and CDR2 sequences are MNHEY and SMNVEV (reference sequence). The CDR3 length is 13 residues. J gave up 8 bases and V 5 bases, and 4 bases lay outside the gene matches. As DNA, the CDR3 is TGTGCCAGCAGTGGTGACAGGGGAGAAAAACTGTTTTTT. Translated: CASSGDRGEKLFF.

This chain joins TRBV28 and TRBJ1-2; D may be TRBD1 (5 bases). Trimming removed 4 bases at V and 8 bases at J, with 14 bases between. The germline V gene has CDR1 MDHEN and CDR2 SYDVKM. This CDR3 comprises 13 residues. The CDR3 loop reads CASSYPGVDGYTF. The DNA for the CDR3 is TGTGCCAGCAGTTACCCGGGGGTGGACGGCTACACCTTC.

This clone was picked up one time. The chain employs TRBV4-1 and TRBJ1-3; 7 nucleotides line up with TRBD1. CDR1 MGHRA and CDR2 YSYEKL come from the germline V gene. V lost 4 bases, J lost 4 bases, and 13 bases stayed unmatched. There are 17 residues in the CDR3. The CDR3 protein is CASSRVTGERGGNTIYF. The CDR3 DNA sequence: TGCGCCAGCAGCCGCGTAACAGGGGAGAGGGGCGGAAACACCATATATTTT.

This clone was found a few times. In DNA form, the CDR3 reads TGTGCCAGCAGTAGGGGCTCGGCAACTAATGAAAAACTGTTTTTT. This sequence encodes CASSRGSATNEKLFF. This chain uses TRBV28 with TRBJ1-4; weak D call: TRBD1 (5 bases). V shed 5 bases and J shed 0 bases, with 10 bases lying between them. Germline CDR1 and CDR2: MDHEN and SYDVKM. This CDR3 is built from 15 residues.

The rearrangement uses TRBV4-1 and TRBJ1-5; maybe TRBD1 (5 bases). The CDR3 totals 14 residues. The germline CDR1 and CDR2 sequences are MGHRA and YSYEKL. Trimming removed 1 base from V and 6 bases from J, with 10 bases in between. In DNA, the CDR3 is TGCGCCAGCAGCCAAGCAGGGTCGGGTCAGCCCCAGCATTTT. Translated: CASSQAGSGQPQHF.